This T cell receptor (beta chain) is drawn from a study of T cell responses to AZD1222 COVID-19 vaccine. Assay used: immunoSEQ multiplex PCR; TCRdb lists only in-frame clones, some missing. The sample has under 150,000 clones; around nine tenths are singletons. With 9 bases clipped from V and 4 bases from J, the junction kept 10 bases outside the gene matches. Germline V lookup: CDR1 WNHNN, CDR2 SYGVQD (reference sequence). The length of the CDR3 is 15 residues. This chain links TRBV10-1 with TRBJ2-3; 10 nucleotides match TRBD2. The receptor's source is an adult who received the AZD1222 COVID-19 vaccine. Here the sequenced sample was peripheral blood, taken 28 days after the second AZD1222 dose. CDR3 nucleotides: TGCGCCAGTTCACCTAGCGGGAGAGGTCCAGATACGCAGTATTTT. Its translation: CASSPSGRGPDTQYF.